This T cell receptor (beta chain) was retrieved from a study of T-cell memory formation after mild COVID-19. Study-level information: Clustering of TCRs was largely donor specific.

CDR3 length: 14 residues. Germline values: CDR1 SGHNT, CDR2 YYREEE (reference sequence). Sample barcodes and UMIs were carried by the TCR alpha and TCR beta cDNA libraries that 5'RACE generated with constant-segment primers. TCRdb ran MiXCR on the 5' RACE reads and lists one entry per CDR3 protein. In the table there are 250,000 to 400,000 distinct CDR3 sequences, over 11% of which are singletons. Whole-study findings and limits: The main location of contracting CD4+ clones was CM and EM, and that of contracting CD8+ clones was EMRA. Pre-infection memory already had some responding clones, implying cross-reactive memory joined.

This clonotype was seen only a few times. What it recognizes is unknown. Sequencing input: PBMCs or a T cell subset sorted from them (not recorded which). The V call is TRBV5-4, the J call TRBJ2-3, with D perhaps TRBD2 (6 bases). The origin of this receptor is a man between 18 and 35 years old who had mild COVID-19 (a few samples of this study predate the infection). Cell type and time point are not known. The chain's CDR3 is CAIAPGVGTDTQYF. The CDR3 nucleotides read TGTGCGATAGCCCCGGGGGTAGGCACAGATACGCAGTATTTT. Variable domain in full (rest from reference TRBV5-4 and TRBJ2-3): ETGVTQSPTHLIKTRGQQVTLRCSSQSGHNTVSWYQQALGQGPQFIFQYYREEENGRGNFPPRFSGLQFPNYSSELNVNALELDDSALYLCAIAPGVGTDTQYFGPGTRLTVL.